This TCR beta chain was captured by sequencing in a study of OX40 agonist ivuxolimab in advanced cancers. Study-level background: Participants, approximately 81% male, averaged roughly 59 years of age, ranging from about 20 to 80. The eligibility criteria allowed prior anti-PD-1, anti-PD-L1 or anti-CTLA-4 therapy, and about 40% had some.

Patients had blood sampled at baseline and again on cycle 4 day 1 and cycle 7 day 1. The junction had 3 bases not matched to a gene; V was cut back by 4 bases and J by 5 bases. Germline CDR1 is SGHRS and CDR2 is YFSETQ. CDR3 length: 13 amino acids. The table came from immunoSEQ multiplex PCR; TCRdb's copy has only in-frame clones and leaves some out. Of about 83,000 clones listed, over 80% are singletons. Sequencing used CD4+ or CD8+ T cells sorted from blood, obtained in a trial of the OX40 agonist ivuxolimab. The source is an adult with an advanced solid tumor such as melanoma, head and neck, liver or kidney cancer. This chain links TRBV5-1 with TRBJ2-1; the match to TRBD2 covers 7 bases. The DNA of the CDR3 is TGCGCCAGCAGCCCCGGGACTAACAATGAGCAGTTCTTC. Residues: CASSPGTNNEQFF.